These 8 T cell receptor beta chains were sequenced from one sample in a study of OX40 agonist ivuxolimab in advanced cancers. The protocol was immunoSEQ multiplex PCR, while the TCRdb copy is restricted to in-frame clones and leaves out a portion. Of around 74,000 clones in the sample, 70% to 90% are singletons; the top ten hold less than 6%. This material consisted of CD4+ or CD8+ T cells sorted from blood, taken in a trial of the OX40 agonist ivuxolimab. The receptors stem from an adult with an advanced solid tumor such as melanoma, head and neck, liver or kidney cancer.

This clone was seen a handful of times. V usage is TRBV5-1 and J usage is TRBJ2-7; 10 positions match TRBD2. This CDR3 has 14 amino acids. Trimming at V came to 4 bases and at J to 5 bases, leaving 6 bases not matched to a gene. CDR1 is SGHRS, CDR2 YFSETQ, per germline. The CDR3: CASSASGRVDEQYF. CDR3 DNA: TGCGCCAGCAGCGCGAGCGGGAGGGTCGACGAGCAGTACTTC. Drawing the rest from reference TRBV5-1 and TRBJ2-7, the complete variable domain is KAGVTQTPRYLIKTRGQQVTLSCSPISGHRSVSWYQQTPGQGLQFLFEYFSETQRNKGNFPGRFSGRQFSNSRSEMNVSTLELGDSALYLCASSASGRVDEQYFGPGTRLTVT.

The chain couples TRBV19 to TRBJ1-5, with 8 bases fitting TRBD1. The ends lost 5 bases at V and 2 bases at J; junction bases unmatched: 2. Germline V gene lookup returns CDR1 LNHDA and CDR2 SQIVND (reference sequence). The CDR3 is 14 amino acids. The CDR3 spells CASSSDRGNQPQHF. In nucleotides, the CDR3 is TGTGCCAGTAGTTCGGACAGGGGCAATCAGCCCCAGCATTTT.

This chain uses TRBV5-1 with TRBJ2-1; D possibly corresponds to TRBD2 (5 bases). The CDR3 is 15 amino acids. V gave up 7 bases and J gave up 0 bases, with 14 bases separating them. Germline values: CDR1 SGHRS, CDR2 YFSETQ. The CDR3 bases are TGCGCCAGCGGATCATCGGGAAGCTCCTACAATGAGCAGTTCTTC. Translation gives CASGSSGSSYNEQFF.

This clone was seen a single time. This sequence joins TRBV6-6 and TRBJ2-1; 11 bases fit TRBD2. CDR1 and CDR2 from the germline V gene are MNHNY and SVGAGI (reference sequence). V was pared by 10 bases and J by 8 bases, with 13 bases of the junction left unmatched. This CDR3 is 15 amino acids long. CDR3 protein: CAIADLAGGPHEQFF. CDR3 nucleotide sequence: TGTGCCATCGCTGACCTAGCGGGAGGCCCCCATGAGCAGTTCTTC.

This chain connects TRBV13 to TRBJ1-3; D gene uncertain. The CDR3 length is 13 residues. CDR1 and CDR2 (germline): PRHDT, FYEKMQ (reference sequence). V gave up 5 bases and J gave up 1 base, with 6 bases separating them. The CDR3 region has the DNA TGTGCCAGCAGCAGGGAGTCTGGAAACACCATATATTTT. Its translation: CASSRESGNTIYF.

The DNA of the CDR3 is TGTGCCAGCAGTTTTCAGCGGGAGAGGAGCACAGATACGCAGTATTTT. This translates into CASSFQRERSTDTQYF. The chain has TRBV6-5 and TRBJ2-3; 8 bases are shared with TRBD2. Germline V gene lookup returns CDR1 MNHEY and CDR2 SVGAGI. This CDR3 spans 16 amino acids. The junction had 6 bases not matched to a gene; V was cut back by 4 bases and J by 0 bases.

CDR3 DNA sequence: TGTGCCAGCAGCTCAGACTATGCACAGAATGAGCAGTTCTTC. Translation: CASSSDYAQNEQFF. The rearrangement uses TRBV7-2 and TRBJ2-1; a possible D gene is TRBD2 (5 bases). Germline V gives CDR1 SGHTA, CDR2 FQGNSA. The V end was cut by 4 bases, the J end by 7 bases, with 14 bases between. The CDR3 length is 14 residues.

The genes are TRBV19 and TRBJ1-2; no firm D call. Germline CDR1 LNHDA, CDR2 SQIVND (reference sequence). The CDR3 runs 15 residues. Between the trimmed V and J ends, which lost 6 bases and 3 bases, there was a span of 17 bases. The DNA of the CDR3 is TGTGCCAGTAGGAGAGGCGGTGACGGATACTATGGCTACACCTTC. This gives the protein CASRRGGDGYYGYTF.